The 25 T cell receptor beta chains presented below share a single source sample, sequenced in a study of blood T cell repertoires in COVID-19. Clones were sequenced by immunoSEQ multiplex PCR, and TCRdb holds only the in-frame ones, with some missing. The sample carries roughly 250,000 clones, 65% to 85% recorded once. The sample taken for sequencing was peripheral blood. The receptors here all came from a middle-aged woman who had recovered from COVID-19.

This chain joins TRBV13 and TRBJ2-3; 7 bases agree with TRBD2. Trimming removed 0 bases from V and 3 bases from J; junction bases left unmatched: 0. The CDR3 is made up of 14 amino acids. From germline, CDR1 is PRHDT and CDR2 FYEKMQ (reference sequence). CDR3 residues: CASSLGAGTDTQYF. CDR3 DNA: TGTGCCAGCAGCTTAGGAGCGGGGACAGATACGCAGTATTTT.

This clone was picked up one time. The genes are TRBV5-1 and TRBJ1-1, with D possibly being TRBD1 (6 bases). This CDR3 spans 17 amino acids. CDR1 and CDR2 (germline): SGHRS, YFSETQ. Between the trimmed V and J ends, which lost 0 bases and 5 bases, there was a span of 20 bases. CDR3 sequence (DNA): TGCGCCAGCAGCTTGGAGGGGGACCCTGAGTATATGACTGAAGCTTTCTTT. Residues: CASSLEGDPEYMTEAFF.

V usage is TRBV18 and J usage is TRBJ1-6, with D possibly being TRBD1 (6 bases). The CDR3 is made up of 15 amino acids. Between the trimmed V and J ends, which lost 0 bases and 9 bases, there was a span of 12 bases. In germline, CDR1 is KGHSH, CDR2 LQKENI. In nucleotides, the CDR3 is TGTGCCAGCTCACCACCTCAGGGGAAACGTTCACCCCTCCACTTT. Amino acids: CASSPPQGKRSPLHF.

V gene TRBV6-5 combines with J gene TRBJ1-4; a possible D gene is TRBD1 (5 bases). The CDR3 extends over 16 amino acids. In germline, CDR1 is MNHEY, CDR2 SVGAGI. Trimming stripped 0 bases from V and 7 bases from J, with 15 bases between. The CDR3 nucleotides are TGTGCCAGCAGTTACTCGGGACTTCGGGGAAGTGAAAAACTGTTTTTT. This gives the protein CASSYSGLRGSEKLFF.

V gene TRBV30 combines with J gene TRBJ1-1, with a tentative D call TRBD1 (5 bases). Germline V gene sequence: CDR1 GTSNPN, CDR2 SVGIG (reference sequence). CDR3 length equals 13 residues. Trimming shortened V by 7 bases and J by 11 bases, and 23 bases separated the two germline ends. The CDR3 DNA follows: TGTGCCTTCGTTGGGGCGCCAGGGAGGGTCGCTTTCTTT. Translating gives CAFVGAPGRVAFF.

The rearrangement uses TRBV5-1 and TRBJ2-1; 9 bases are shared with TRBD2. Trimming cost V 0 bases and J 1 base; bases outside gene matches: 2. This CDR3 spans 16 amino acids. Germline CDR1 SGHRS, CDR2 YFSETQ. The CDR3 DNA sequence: TGCGCCAGCAGCTTGGATCTAGCGGGGTCCTACAATGAGCAGTTCTTC. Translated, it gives CASSLDLAGSYNEQFF.

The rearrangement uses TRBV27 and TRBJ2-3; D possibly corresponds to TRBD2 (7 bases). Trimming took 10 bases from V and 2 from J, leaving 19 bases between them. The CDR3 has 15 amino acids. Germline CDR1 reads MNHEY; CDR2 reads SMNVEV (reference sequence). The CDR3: CAIGGRTENTDTQYF. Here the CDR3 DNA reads TGTGCCATCGGGGGGAGGACAGAGAACACAGATACGCAGTATTTT.

CDR3 sequence: CASSPRNTGELFF. DNA of the CDR3: TGTGCCAGCAGCCCCCGGAACACCGGGGAGCTGTTTTTT. The genes are TRBV9 and TRBJ2-2; D gene unclear. Trimming took 4 bases from V and 1 from J, leaving 5 bases between them. The CDR3 has 13 amino acids. Per germline, CDR1 SGDLS and CDR2 YYNGEE.

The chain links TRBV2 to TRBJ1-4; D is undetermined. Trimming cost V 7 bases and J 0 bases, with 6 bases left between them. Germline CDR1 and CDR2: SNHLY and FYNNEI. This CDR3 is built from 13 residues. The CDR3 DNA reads TGTGCCAGCATAGTGTCAACTAATGAAAAACTGTTTTTT. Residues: CASIVSTNEKLFF.

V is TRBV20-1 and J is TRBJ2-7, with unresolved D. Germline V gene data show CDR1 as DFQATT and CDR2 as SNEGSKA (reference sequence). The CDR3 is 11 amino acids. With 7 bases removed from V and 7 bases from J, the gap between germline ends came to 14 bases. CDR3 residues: CSVDPSEEQYF. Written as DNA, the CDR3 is TGCAGTGTCGATCCCTCTGAGGAGCAGTACTTC.

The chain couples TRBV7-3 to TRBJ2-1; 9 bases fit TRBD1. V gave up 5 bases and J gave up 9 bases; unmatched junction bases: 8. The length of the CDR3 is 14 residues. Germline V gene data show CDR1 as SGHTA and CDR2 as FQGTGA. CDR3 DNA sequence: TGTGCCAGCAGCACAGGACAGGGGAGGGCTGAGCAGTTCTTC. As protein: CASSTGQGRAEQFF.

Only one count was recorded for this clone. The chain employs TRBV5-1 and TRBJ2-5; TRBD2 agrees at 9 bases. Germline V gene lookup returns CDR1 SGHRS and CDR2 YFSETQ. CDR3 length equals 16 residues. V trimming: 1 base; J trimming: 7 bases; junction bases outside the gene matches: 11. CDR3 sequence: CASSLMASGDLGTQYF. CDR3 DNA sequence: TGCGCCAGCAGCTTGATGGCTAGCGGGGACCTAGGGACCCAGTACTTC.

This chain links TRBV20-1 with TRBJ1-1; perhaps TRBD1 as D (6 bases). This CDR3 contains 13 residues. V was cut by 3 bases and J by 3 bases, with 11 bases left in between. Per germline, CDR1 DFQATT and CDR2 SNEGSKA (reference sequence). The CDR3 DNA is TGCAGTGCTAGTCAAGGACAGCACACTGAAGCTTTCTTT. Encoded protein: CSASQGQHTEAFF.

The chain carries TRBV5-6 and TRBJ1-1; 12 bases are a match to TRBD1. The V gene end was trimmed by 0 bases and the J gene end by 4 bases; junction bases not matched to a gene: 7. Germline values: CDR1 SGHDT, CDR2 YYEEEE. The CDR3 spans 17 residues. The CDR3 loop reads CASSLEFGTGGFTEAFF. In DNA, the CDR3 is TGTGCCAGCAGCTTGGAGTTCGGGACAGGGGGCTTCACTGAAGCTTTCTTT.

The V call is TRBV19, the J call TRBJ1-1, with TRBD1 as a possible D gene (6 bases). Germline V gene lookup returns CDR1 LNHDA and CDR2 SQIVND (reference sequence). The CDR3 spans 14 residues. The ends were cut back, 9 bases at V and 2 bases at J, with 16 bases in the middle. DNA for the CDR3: TGTGCCAGCCTACGGGGGGCCGGTAACACTGAAGCTTTCTTT. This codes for CASLRGAGNTEAFF.

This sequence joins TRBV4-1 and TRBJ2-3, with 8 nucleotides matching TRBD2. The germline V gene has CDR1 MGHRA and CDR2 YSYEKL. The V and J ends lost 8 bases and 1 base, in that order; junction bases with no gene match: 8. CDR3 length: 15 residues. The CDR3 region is CASSTKRERTDTQYF. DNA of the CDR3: TGCGCCAGCTCTACGAAGCGGGAGCGCACAGATACGCAGTATTTT.

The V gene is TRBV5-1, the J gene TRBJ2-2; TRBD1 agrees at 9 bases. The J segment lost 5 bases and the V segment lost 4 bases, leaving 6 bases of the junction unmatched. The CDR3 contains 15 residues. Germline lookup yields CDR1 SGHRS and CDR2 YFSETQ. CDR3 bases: TGCGCCAGCAGCCACGACAGGGGGGATACCGGGGAGCTGTTTTTT. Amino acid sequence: CASSHDRGDTGELFF.

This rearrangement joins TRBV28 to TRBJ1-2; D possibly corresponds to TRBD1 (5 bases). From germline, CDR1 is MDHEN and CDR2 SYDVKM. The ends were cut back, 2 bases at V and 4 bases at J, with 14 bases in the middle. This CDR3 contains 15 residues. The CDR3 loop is CASSLDQGVGYGYTF. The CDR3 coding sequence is TGTGCCAGCAGTTTAGATCAAGGGGTAGGCTATGGCTACACCTTC.

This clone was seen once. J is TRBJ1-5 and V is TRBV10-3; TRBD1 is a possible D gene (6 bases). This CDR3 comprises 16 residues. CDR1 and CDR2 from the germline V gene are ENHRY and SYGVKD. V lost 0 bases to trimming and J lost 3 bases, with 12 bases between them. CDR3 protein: CAISESTGLPNQPQHF. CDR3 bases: TGTGCCATCAGTGAGTCGACAGGCCTACCCAATCAGCCCCAGCATTTT.

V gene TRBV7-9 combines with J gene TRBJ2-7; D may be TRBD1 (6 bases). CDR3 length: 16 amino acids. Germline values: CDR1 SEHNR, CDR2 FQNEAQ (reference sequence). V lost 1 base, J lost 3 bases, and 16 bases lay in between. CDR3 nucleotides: TGTGCCAGCAGCTTAGTCGCCAGGGGCCCTTACTACGAGCAGTACTTC. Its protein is CASSLVARGPYYEQYF.

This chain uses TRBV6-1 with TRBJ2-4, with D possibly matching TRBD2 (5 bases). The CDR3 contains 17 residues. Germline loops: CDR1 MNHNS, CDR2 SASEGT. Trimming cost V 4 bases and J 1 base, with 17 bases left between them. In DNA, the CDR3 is TGTGCCAGCAGTGCAAAAAGTGGACTTATGGCCAAAAACATTCAGTACTTC. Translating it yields CASSAKSGLMAKNIQYF.

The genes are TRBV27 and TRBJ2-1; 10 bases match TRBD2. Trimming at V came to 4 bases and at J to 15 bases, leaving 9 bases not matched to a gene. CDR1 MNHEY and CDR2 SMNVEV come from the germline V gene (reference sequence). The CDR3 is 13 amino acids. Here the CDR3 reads CASSSASGGPRFF. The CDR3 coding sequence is TGTGCCAGCAGTTCAGCTAGCGGGGGCCCGCGGTTCTTC.

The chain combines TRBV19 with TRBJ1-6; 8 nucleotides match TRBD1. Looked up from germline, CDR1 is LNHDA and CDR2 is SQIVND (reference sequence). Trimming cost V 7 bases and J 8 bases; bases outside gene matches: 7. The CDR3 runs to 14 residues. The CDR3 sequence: CASTPGQAHSPLHF. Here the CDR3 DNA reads TGTGCCAGTACCCCGGGACAGGCCCATTCACCCCTCCACTTT.

The CDR3 sequence is CASSQTSGTGELFF. CDR3 bases: TGTGCCAGCTCGCAGACCTCGGGCACCGGGGAGCTGTTTTTT. The chain carries TRBV6-4 and TRBJ2-2; D ambiguous. The CDR3 totals 14 residues. CDR1 MRHNA and CDR2 SNTAGT come from the germline V gene. V lost 8 bases to trimming and J lost 4 bases, with 14 bases between them.

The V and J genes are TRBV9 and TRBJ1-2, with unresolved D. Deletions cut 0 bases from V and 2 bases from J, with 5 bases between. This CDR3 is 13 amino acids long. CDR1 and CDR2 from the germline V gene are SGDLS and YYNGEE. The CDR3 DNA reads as TGTGCCAGCAGCGTAGCCACAAACTATGGCTACACCTTC. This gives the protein CASSVATNYGYTF.